This T cell receptor (beta chain) was observed in a study of shared clonotypes between healthy human individuals. Study observations and caveats: Shared clonotypes: roughly 4.7% naive CD4, about 4% naive CD8, less than 2.5% memory CD4, 0.4% memory CD8. Genetic and exposure-history diversity was limited by the few donors. Shared clonotypes across all four donors exceeded non-shared ones in generation probability.

Sequencing was performed with immunoSEQ multiplex PCR; in TCRdb, only in-frame clones are kept and a portion is missing. The sample lists 1.6 million or so clones, approximately 98.5% occurring once. Trimming stripped 10 bases from V and 4 bases from J, with 17 bases between. There are 14 residues in the CDR3. Germline V CDR1 and CDR2: ENHRY, SYGVKD. The study drew all its donors from Caucasian adults living in Nashville, Tennessee. Comments on this clone: Its antigen is unidentified.

The receptor comes from a man aged 25 to 45 in good health. Material: naive CD4+ T cells sorted from blood. Subset specified: CD45RA+ positively selected. This rearrangement joins TRBV10-3 to TRBJ1-3; unclear D gene. The CDR3 bases are TGTGCCACAGGAACGGGAGTGATCGGAAACACCATATATTTT. It translates to CATGTGVIGNTIYF.